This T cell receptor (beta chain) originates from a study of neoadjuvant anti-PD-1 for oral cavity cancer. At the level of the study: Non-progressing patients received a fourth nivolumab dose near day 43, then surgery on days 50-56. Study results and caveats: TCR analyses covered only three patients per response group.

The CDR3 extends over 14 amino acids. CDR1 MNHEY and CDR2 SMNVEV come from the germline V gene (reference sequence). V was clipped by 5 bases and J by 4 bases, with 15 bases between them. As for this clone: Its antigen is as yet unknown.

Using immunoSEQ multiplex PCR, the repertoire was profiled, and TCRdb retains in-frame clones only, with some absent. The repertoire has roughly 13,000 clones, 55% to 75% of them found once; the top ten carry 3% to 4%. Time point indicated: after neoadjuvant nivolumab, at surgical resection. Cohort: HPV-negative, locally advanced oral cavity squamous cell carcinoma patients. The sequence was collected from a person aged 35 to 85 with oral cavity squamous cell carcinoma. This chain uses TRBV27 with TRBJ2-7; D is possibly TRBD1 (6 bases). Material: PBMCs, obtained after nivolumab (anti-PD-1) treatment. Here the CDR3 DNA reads TGTGCCAGCAGTATGGACTGGGGGCCATACGAGCAGTACTTC. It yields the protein CASSMDWGPYEQYF.